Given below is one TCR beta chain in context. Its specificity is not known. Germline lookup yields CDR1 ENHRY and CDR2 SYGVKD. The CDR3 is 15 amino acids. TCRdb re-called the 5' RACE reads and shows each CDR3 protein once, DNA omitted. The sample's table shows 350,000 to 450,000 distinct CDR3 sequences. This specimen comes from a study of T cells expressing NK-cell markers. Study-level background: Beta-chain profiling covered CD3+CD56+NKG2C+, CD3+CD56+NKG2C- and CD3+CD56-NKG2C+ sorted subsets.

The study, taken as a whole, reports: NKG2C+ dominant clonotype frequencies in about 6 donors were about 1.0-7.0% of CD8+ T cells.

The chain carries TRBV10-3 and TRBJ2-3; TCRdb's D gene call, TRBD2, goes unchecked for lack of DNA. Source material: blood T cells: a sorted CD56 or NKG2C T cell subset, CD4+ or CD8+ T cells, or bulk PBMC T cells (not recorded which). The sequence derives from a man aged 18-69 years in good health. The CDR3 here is CAISQTSFGADTQYF.